This passage covers 12 T cell receptor beta chains from one sample sequenced in a study of tumor-infiltrating lymphocytes in primary liver carcinoma (dated 2017 in TCRdb). The sequencer was an Illumina HiSeq 2500. Using a constant-region primer and ProtoScript II reverse transcriptase, TCRbeta-specific cDNA was reverse-transcribed from approximately 0.5 ug total RNA. TCRbeta libraries were built with three nested multiplex PCR rounds, a slightly modified ARM-PCR procedure. Each of the first two PCR rounds ran for about 10 cycles and used multiplex TRBV1-TRBV30 forward primers together with a Cbeta reverse primer. The public reads were quality trimmed at Q25 with fastp and then assembled into clones with MiXCR by TCRdb, keeping productive beta chains. Records with the same CDR3 protein are collapsed into one entry carrying the most frequent genes and DNA. Present in this sample are approximately 330,000 distinct CDR3 sequences, less than 65% of which were seen just once. Jointly, the top ten make up about 6% of the sample.

TRIzol reagent was used to extract blood RNA from unsorted whole blood, while the DNeasy Blood & Tissue kit provided the germline DNA. Sequenced input: peripheral blood. The receptors were gathered from a middle-aged man with primary liver carcinoma and hepatitis B virus infection.

As to this clonotype: At one boundary the junction diverges from the germline segment, which might be a read error. V usage is TRBV24-1 and J usage is TRBJ1-1; D gene uncertain. Germline V gene sequence: CDR1 KGHDR, CDR2 SFDVKD. The CDR3 totals 13 residues. The chain's CDR3 is CASSDLGGSEAFF. CDR3 coding DNA: TGTGCCTCCAGTGATCTTGGCGGAAGTGAAGCTTTCTTT.

A word on this clonotype: Here the CDR3 omits its conserved ending phenylalanine or tryptophan, so a read error is the likely source. The chain is built from TRBV5-6 and TRBJ1-1; 7 positions agree with TRBD1. This CDR3 is 14 amino acids long. V trimming: 4 bases; J trimming: 11 bases; junction bases outside the gene matches: 14. The V gene's germline CDR1 is SGHDT and CDR2 YYEEEE. CDR3 region: CASSQRGDSPRAFV. CDR3 in DNA: TGTGCCAGCAGCCAACGAGGGGACAGTCCCAGGGCTTTCGTT.

This chain uses TRBV13 with TRBJ2-7; D is unresolved. The length of the CDR3 is 13 residues. Looked up from germline, CDR1 is PRHDT and CDR2 is FYEKMQ (reference sequence). V was clipped by 5 bases and J by 0 bases, with 8 bases between them. The CDR3 spells CASSPTSSYEQYF. The CDR3 bases are TGTGCCAGCAGCCCAACGAGCTCCTACGAGCAGTACTTC.

Turning to this clonotype: One end of the junction does not line up with germline, which may come from a read error. This chain uses TRBV10-3 with TRBJ2-7; 10 bases map to TRBD1. The V gene's germline CDR1 is ENHRY and CDR2 SYGVKD. The CDR3 contains 15 residues. Here the CDR3 reads CVIGDPDRGGYEQYF. CDR3 coding DNA: TGTGTCATCGGTGACCCGGACAGGGGGGGGTACGAGCAGTACTTC.

The J gene is TRBJ2-1, the V gene TRBV5-6; the match to TRBD2 covers 7 bases. The CDR3 is 16 amino acids. J was trimmed by 1 base and V by 0 bases; bases with no gene match: 4. Germline V gene sequence: CDR1 SGHDT, CDR2 YYEEEE. CDR3 DNA: TGTGCCAGCAGCTTGGATGGGGGGGAGTCCTACAATGAGCAGTTCTTC. This encodes CASSLDGGESYNEQFF.

To note about this clonotype: Compared with germline, one end of the junction differs, possibly owing to a read error. This chain joins TRBV11-2 and TRBJ1-1; D gene ambiguous. Germline V CDR1 and CDR2: SGHAT, FQNNGV. The CDR3 is 14 amino acids. The DNA for the CDR3 is TGTACCAGCAGCAGCGGGTCCCAAGGTACTGAAGCTTTCTTT. Protein product: CTSSSGSQGTEAFF.

The chain uses TRBV11-2 and TRBJ2-3; a weak D match, TRBD2 (5 bases). With 5 bases removed from V and 5 bases from J, the gap between germline ends came to 20 bases. The length of the CDR3 is 16 residues. CDR1 and CDR2 (germline): SGHAT, FQNNGV. CDR3 amino acids: CASSVGLMGVVDTQYF. The CDR3 nucleotides are TGTGCCAGCAGCGTGGGTCTAATGGGAGTAGTAGATACGCAGTATTTT.

This clonotype has at least ten counts. This chain joins TRBV11-2 and TRBJ1-5; 9 nucleotides align to TRBD1. Per the germline V gene, CDR1 is SGHAT and CDR2 is FQNNGV. This CDR3 is built from 16 residues. J gave up 3 bases and V 3 bases, and 6 bases lay outside the gene matches. In nucleotides, the CDR3 is TGTGCCAGCAGCTTGGGGGACAGGGTAACCAATCAGCCCCAGCATTTT. Encoded protein: CASSLGDRVTNQPQHF.

As to this clonotype: A read error may explain this, as a much larger clone is one base away. The chain has TRBV29-1 and TRBJ1-2, with D maybe TRBD1 (6 bases). The CDR3 extends over 12 amino acids. CDR1 and CDR2 (germline): SQVTM, ANQGSEA. The germline V and J ends were trimmed by 2 bases and 8 bases, with 12 bases remaining between them. Here the CDR3 DNA reads TGCAGCGTTGAATGGGCAAGGGGGGGCTACACCTTC. Translation gives CSVEWARGGYTF.

Turning to this clonotype: A much larger clone differs from this one at a single base, so this may be a read error. The genes are TRBV28 and TRBJ1-4; D gene uncertain. V was cut by 7 bases and J by 8 bases, with 8 bases left in between. There are 11 residues in the CDR3. Germline CDR1 reads MDHEN; CDR2 reads SYDVKM. As DNA, the CDR3 is TGTGCCAGCACCCCGTGGGAAAAACTGTTTTTT. Protein product: CASTPWEKLFF. The full variable domain, with the rest looked up from reference TRBV28 and TRBJ1-4, is DVKVTQSSRYLVKRTGEKVFLECVQDMDHENMFWYRQDPGLGLRLIYFSYDVKMKEKGDIPEGYSVSREKKERFSLILESASTNQTSMYLCASTPWEKLFFGSGTQLSVL.

This clonotype was seen many times. The CDR3 loop is CASSYQGNSNQPQHF. The CDR3 DNA reads as TGTGCCAGCAGTTACCAGGGAAATAGCAATCAGCCCCAGCATTTT. The V call is TRBV6-6, the J call TRBJ1-5; maybe TRBD1 (5 bases). The V and J ends lost 2 bases and 0 bases respectively, with 8 bases between them. The germline CDR1 and CDR2 sequences are MNHNY and SVGAGI (reference sequence). This CDR3 has 15 amino acids.

Comments on this clonotype: The junction does not match germline at one end; this may be a read error. The rearrangement links TRBV11-2 to TRBJ2-7, with a weak D call TRBD2 (5 bases). Per the germline V gene, CDR1 is SGHAT and CDR2 is FQNNGV. The CDR3 totals 12 residues. The CDR3 nucleotides read TGTGCCAGCAGGTTAGATGTGGAGGTGCAGTACTTC. It translates to CASRLDVEVQYF. The whole variable domain, filled in from reference TRBV11-2 and TRBJ2-7, reads EAGVAQSPRYKIIEKRQSVAFWCNPISGHATLYWYQQILGQGPKLLIQFQNNGVVDDSQLPKDRFSAERLKGVDSTLKIQPAKLEDSAVYLCASRLDVEVQYFGPGTRLTVT.